The 29 T cell receptor beta chains given below trace back to one sample, sequenced in a study of PD-L1 blockade in urothelial cancer. Sample time point: pretreatment peripheral blood. Data came from immunoSEQ multiplex PCR; TCRdb stores just in-frame clones and leaves some out. The sample holds around 100,000 clones, roughly 87% seen once. The sample was PBMCs, taken around atezolizumab (anti-PD-L1) treatment. Every receptor here comes from a man aged 55-75 years with urothelial cancer.

This sequence joins TRBV5-1 and TRBJ2-3, with D maybe TRBD2 (5 bases). The germline V and J ends were trimmed by 4 bases and 0 bases, with 9 bases remaining between them. From germline, CDR1 is SGHRS and CDR2 YFSETQ. The CDR3 loop spans 14 amino acids. Here the CDR3 reads CASSPGISTDTQYF. The CDR3, as DNA: TGCGCCAGCAGCCCGGGGATTAGCACAGATACGCAGTATTTT.

This clone was observed once. The chain carries TRBV25-1 and TRBJ2-3; weak D call: TRBD2 (5 bases). CDR1 MGHDK and CDR2 SYGVNS come from the germline V gene. Trimming took 4 bases from V and 1 from J, leaving 12 bases between them. This CDR3 comprises 15 residues. For the CDR3, the DNA is TGTGCCAGCAGTGTAAGCGGACTCCGCACAGATACGCAGTATTTT. This sequence encodes CASSVSGLRTDTQYF. Based on the CDR3 plus reference TRBV25-1 and TRBJ2-3, the full variable domain is EADIYQTPRYLVIGTGKKITLECSQTMGHDKMYWYQQDPGMELHLIHYSYGVNSTEKGDLSSESTVSRIRTEHFPLTLESARPSHTSQYLCASSVSGLRTDTQYFGPGTRLTVL.

The chain joins TRBV4-1 to TRBJ1-5, with D tentatively TRBD1 (5 bases). V was trimmed by 4 bases and J by 6 bases, leaving 10 bases between them. The CDR3 extends over 13 amino acids. CDR1 and CDR2 (germline): MGHRA, YSYEKL. CDR3: CASSPPQGQPQHF. CDR3 nucleotide sequence: TGCGCCAGCAGCCCCCCCCAGGGTCAGCCCCAGCATTTT.

This clone was counted once. V gene TRBV18 combines with J gene TRBJ2-3, with 7 bases lining up with TRBD1. This CDR3 is 14 amino acids long. The germline V gene encodes CDR1 KGHSH and CDR2 LQKENI. V lost 5 bases and J lost 6; bases outside the gene matches: 8. As DNA, the CDR3 is TGTGCCAGCTCAAACCCCCAGGGGGAGGATACGCAGTATTTT. It is translated as CASSNPQGEDTQYF.

On this clone itself: This same CDR3 is encoded by further DNA sequences in the sample. The gene calls are TRBV10-3 and TRBJ1-4; D ambiguous. Germline V CDR1 and CDR2: ENHRY, SYGVKD. Trimming pared 7 bases from V and 0 bases from J, leaving 6 bases between. The CDR3 runs to 13 residues. This CDR3 reads CAIKSATNEKLFF. Written as DNA, the CDR3 is TGTGCCATCAAGTCGGCAACTAATGAAAAACTGTTTTTT.

This clone was counted a few times. V is TRBV28 and J is TRBJ2-7, with 7 nucleotides matching TRBD2. The CDR3 runs to 15 residues. CDR1 is MDHEN and CDR2 is SYDVKM in the germline V gene. Trimming at V came to 6 bases and at J to 1 base, leaving 9 bases not matched to a gene. The CDR3 sequence is CASRGGGLGSYEQYF. The CDR3 DNA reads TGTGCCAGCAGAGGCGGGGGATTGGGGTCCTACGAGCAGTACTTC.

This clone occurred once. V and J are TRBV5-1 and TRBJ2-3, with D uncertain. CDR3 length: 12 amino acids. V lost 2 bases to trimming and J lost 1 base, with 2 bases between them. The V gene's germline CDR1 is SGHRS and CDR2 YFSETQ. This chain's CDR3 is CASSFGTDTQYF. CDR3 in DNA: TGCGCCAGCAGCTTCGGCACAGATACGCAGTATTTT.

V gene TRBV27 combines with J gene TRBJ1-4, with a tentative D call TRBD1 (5 bases). The CDR3 covers 16 residues. The germline V gene encodes CDR1 MNHEY and CDR2 SMNVEV (reference sequence). V lost 1 base and J 7 bases, leaving 16 bases between the germline ends. The CDR3, as DNA: TGTGCCAGCAGTTTATTGGGGGAGGGATCAGGTGAAAAACTGTTTTTT. This translates into CASSLLGEGSGEKLFF.

The V call is TRBV7-8, the J call TRBJ2-5, with D possibly TRBD2 on 6 matching bases. The V gene lost 0 bases and the J gene lost 0 bases, with 11 bases spanning the gap. From germline, CDR1 is SGHVS and CDR2 FQNEAQ. This CDR3 contains 16 residues. CDR3 coding DNA: TGTGCCAGCAGCTTAGCGGGCGGGGCCAACCAAGAGACCCAGTACTTC. It codes for CASSLAGGANQETQYF.

The CDR3: CASSQSRMGTGTDTQYF. As DNA, the CDR3 is TGCGCCAGCAGCCAATCCCGGATGGGGACAGGGACAGATACGCAGTATTTT. The chain is built from TRBV4-3 and TRBJ2-3, with 9 bases lining up with TRBD1. Germline V CDR1 and CDR2: LGHNA, YSLEER. Germline trimming cut 2 bases from V and 3 bases from J; bases unmatched to any gene: 9. The CDR3 has 17 residues.

The V gene is TRBV5-1, the J gene TRBJ2-1; 11 bases align to TRBD2. This CDR3 has 15 amino acids. Germline V lookup: CDR1 SGHRS, CDR2 YFSETQ. V was clipped by 0 bases and J by 10 bases; unmatched bases: 6. The CDR3: CASSLVGTSGGEQFF. The CDR3 DNA reads as TGCGCCAGCAGCTTGGTGGGGACTAGCGGCGGCGAGCAGTTCTTC.

This clone has more than one count but fewer than ten. The V and J genes are TRBV7-2 and TRBJ2-7, with TRBD1 matching over 8 bases. From germline, CDR1 is SGHTA and CDR2 FQGNSA. This CDR3 comprises 14 residues. Trimming took 3 bases from V and 1 from J; bases not matched to a gene: 2. The CDR3 coding sequence is TGTGCCAGCAGCTTCCAGGGGGCTTCCTACGAGCAGTACTTC. This sequence encodes CASSFQGASYEQYF.

The chain carries TRBV18 and TRBJ1-5; 10 bases align to TRBD1. The CDR3 length is 14 residues. Germline V CDR1 and CDR2: KGHSH, LQKENI. V dropped 5 bases and J dropped 6; count of bases not matched to a gene: 4. CDR3 DNA sequence: TGTGCCAGCTCATTCGGACAGGGGGTTCAGCCCCAGCATTTT. Protein product: CASSFGQGVQPQHF.

This clone was observed many times. The chain couples TRBV4-2 to TRBJ2-3; D is perhaps TRBD2 (6 bases). The V end was cut by 4 bases, the J end by 3 bases, with 14 bases between. CDR1 LGHNA and CDR2 YNFKEQ come from the germline V gene. The CDR3 totals 15 residues. CDR3 loop: CASSPGVSSTDTQYF. CDR3 nucleotides: TGTGCCAGCAGCCCGGGAGTATCTAGTACAGATACGCAGTATTTT.

The genes are TRBV5-1 and TRBJ2-7; weak D call: TRBD1 (5 bases). V was clipped by 3 bases and J by 6 bases, with 13 bases between them. The CDR3 contains 13 residues. Germline CDR1 is SGHRS and CDR2 is YFSETQ. CDR3 protein: CASSSDPQGEQYF. The CDR3 DNA is TGCGCCAGCAGCTCCGACCCCCAGGGCGAGCAGTACTTC.

The chain is built from TRBV5-1 and TRBJ2-5; perhaps TRBD2 as D (7 bases). Germline CDR1 and CDR2: SGHRS and YFSETQ. The CDR3 contains 15 residues. V lost 7 bases and J lost 2, with 18 bases in between. The CDR3 spells CASLSTGGGQETQYF. CDR3 nucleotide sequence: TGCGCCAGCCTTTCGACGGGGGGCGGGCAAGAGACCCAGTACTTC.

The genes are TRBV29-1 and TRBJ2-7, with a weak D call TRBD2 (6 bases). V was shortened by 1 base and J by 0 bases, with 16 bases between the two germline ends. The germline V gene has CDR1 SQVTM and CDR2 ANQGSEA. The CDR3 loop spans 16 amino acids. CDR3 loop: CSVEGHGAGSSYEQYF. Here the CDR3 DNA reads TGCAGCGTTGAAGGGCATGGGGCGGGGAGCTCCTACGAGCAGTACTTC.

CDR3 nucleotide sequence: TGTGCCAGTAGTATCAGGGGCCAACAGCCCCAGCATTTT. This encodes CASSIRGQQPQHF. The chain couples TRBV19 to TRBJ1-5, with a weak D call TRBD1 (6 bases). The CDR3 contains 13 residues. V was shortened by 3 bases and J by 7 bases, with 10 bases between the two germline ends. Per germline, CDR1 LNHDA and CDR2 SQIVND (reference sequence).

The genes are TRBV5-1 and TRBJ1-4; TRBD1 aligns across 7 bases. V lost 4 bases and J lost 8; bases outside the gene matches: 11. Germline CDR1 and CDR2: SGHRS and YFSETQ. The CDR3 extends over 15 amino acids. CDR3 bases: TGCGCCAGCAGCCTAAACAGGGGCGGCGAGGAAAAACTGTTTTTT. Translated: CASSLNRGGEEKLFF. The full variable domain, rest sourced from reference TRBV5-1 and TRBJ1-4, is KAGVTQTPRYLIKTRGQQVTLSCSPISGHRSVSWYQQTPGQGLQFLFEYFSETQRNKGNFPGRFSGRQFSNSRSEMNVSTLELGDSALYLCASSLNRGGEEKLFFGSGTQLSVL.

V is TRBV5-4 and J is TRBJ2-7; 7 nucleotides line up with TRBD1. CDR1 and CDR2 from the germline V gene are SGHNT and YYREEE (reference sequence). The CDR3 is made up of 15 amino acids. V shed 3 bases and J 2 bases; nucleotides not matched to a gene: 8. The CDR3 spells CASSSRQGGPYEQYF. CDR3 nucleotides: TGTGCCAGCAGCTCCAGACAGGGTGGTCCCTACGAGCAGTACTTC. The full variable domain, completed using reference TRBV5-4 and TRBJ2-7, is ETGVTQSPTHLIKTRGQQVTLRCSSQSGHNTVSWYQQALGQGPQFIFQYYREEENGRGNFPPRFSGLQFPNYSSELNVNALELDDSALYLCASSSRQGGPYEQYFGPGTRLTVT.

V gene TRBV7-3 combines with J gene TRBJ2-3, with D possibly being TRBD1 (5 bases). CDR1 is SGHTA, CDR2 FQGTGA, per germline. This CDR3 region has 15 residues. The V end lost 3 bases, the J end lost 5 bases, and 15 bases lay between the germline ends. DNA of the CDR3: TGTGCCAGCAGCTTGGAAGGGGATCATGGAGATACGCAGTATTTT. It encodes CASSLEGDHGDTQYF.

V and J are TRBV28 and TRBJ2-4; 8 bases are shared with TRBD1. The J segment lost 3 bases and the V segment lost 8 bases, leaving 6 bases of the junction unmatched. This CDR3 has 14 residues. Germline CDR1 MDHEN, CDR2 SYDVKM. In DNA form, the CDR3 reads TGTGCCAGCTACGGGACAGGTGGCAAAAACATTCAGTACTTC. Its protein is CASYGTGGKNIQYF.

This clone was seen just once. The rearrangement joins TRBV11-2 to TRBJ2-1; D may be TRBD1 (5 bases). The germline CDR1 and CDR2 sequences are SGHAT and FQNNGV. With 6 bases removed from V and 0 bases from J, the gap between germline ends came to 15 bases. The CDR3 is 16 residues long. In DNA form, the CDR3 reads TGTGCCAGCAGGGGTGTAAGGGGCAACTCCTACAATGAGCAGTTCTTC. This translates into CASRGVRGNSYNEQFF.

The genes are TRBV27 and TRBJ2-7; 13 nucleotides align to TRBD2. The V and J ends lost 5 bases and 6 bases, in that order; junction bases with no gene match: 7. Germline V lookup: CDR1 MNHEY, CDR2 SMNVEV (reference sequence). This CDR3 is 15 amino acids long. Here the CDR3 reads CASSPGTSGISEQYF. CDR3 sequence (DNA): TGTGCCAGCAGTCCCGGGACTAGCGGGATCAGCGAGCAGTACTTC.

The gene calls are TRBV28 and TRBJ1-1; D possibly corresponds to TRBD1 (6 bases). CDR1 is MDHEN and CDR2 is SYDVKM in the germline V gene. The CDR3 runs 15 residues. The V end was cut by 6 bases, the J end by 3 bases, with 17 bases between. This CDR3 is CASSPQGTLYTEAFF. CDR3 DNA sequence: TGTGCCAGCAGCCCTCAGGGGACATTGTACACTGAAGCTTTCTTT. The full variable domain, completed using reference TRBV28 and TRBJ1-1, is DVKVTQSSRYLVKRTGEKVFLECVQDMDHENMFWYRQDPGLGLRLIYFSYDVKMKEKGDIPEGYSVSREKKERFSLILESASTNQTSMYLCASSPQGTLYTEAFFGQGTRLTVV.

The rearrangement joins TRBV29-1 to TRBJ2-3; TRBD2 aligns across 7 bases. Trimming cost V 7 bases and J 6 bases; bases outside gene matches: 19. Germline CDR1 reads SQVTM; CDR2 reads ANQGSEA. The CDR3 has 16 residues. CDR3 in amino acids: CSAPGQGGSIMDTQYF. The CDR3 DNA sequence: TGCAGCGCCCCGGGTCAGGGAGGGAGTATCATGGATACGCAGTATTTT.

V usage is TRBV29-1 and J usage is TRBJ1-6, with 8 bases fitting TRBD1. With 6 bases clipped from V and 8 bases from J, the junction kept 6 bases outside the gene matches. The length of the CDR3 is 13 residues. The germline gives CDR1 SQVTM, CDR2 ANQGSEA. CDR3 DNA: TGCAGCGTCCAGGACAGGGAGGATTCACCCCTCCACTTT. Translated, it gives CSVQDREDSPLHF.

The genes are TRBV5-1 and TRBJ2-2; tentatively, D is TRBD2 (5 bases). The CDR3 is 16 residues long. The V end lost 3 bases, the J end lost 5 bases, and 17 bases lay between the germline ends. From germline, CDR1 is SGHRS and CDR2 YFSETQ. The CDR3 nucleotides are TGCGCCAGCAGCTCCGCCCGGGCGAGGAGGACCGGGGAGCTGTTTTTT. Its translation: CASSSARARRTGELFF.

CDR3 sequence (DNA): TGTGCCAGCAAGGGGGTTGACTACGAGCAGTACTTC. Its protein product is CASKGVDYEQYF. The gene calls are TRBV6-5 and TRBJ2-7, with D tentatively TRBD1 (6 bases). Trimming took off 7 bases at V and 3 bases at J, with 10 bases between the two ends. The CDR3 runs to 12 residues. CDR1 MNHEY and CDR2 SVGAGI come from the germline V gene.